This T cell receptor (beta chain) emerged from a study of CD8+ T cells in alopecia areata. Whole-study results and caveats: Resident alphabeta T-cell populations of normal skin are likewise subject to sequencing in scalp samples.

This clone has just a few counts. Its antigen remains unknown. The germline V gene has CDR1 MNHNY and CDR2 SVGAGI (reference sequence). This CDR3 spans 13 amino acids. V was cut by 4 bases and J by 0 bases, with 6 bases left in between. cDNA serving as the sequencing template came from extracted, reverse transcribed RNA. This table comes from immunoSEQ multiplex PCR, and its TCRdb copy is limited to in-frame clones, with some not included. The data show fewer than 250,000 clones, around 62% seen once. The receptor comes from a human donor with alopecia areata. This material consisted of CD4+ T cells sorted from blood, taken at week 0. This chain connects TRBV6-6 to TRBJ1-1, with D unresolved. The CDR3 region has the DNA TGTGCCAGCAGTTCCGGCGTGAACACTGAAGCTTTCTTT. Translating it yields CASSSGVNTEAFF.